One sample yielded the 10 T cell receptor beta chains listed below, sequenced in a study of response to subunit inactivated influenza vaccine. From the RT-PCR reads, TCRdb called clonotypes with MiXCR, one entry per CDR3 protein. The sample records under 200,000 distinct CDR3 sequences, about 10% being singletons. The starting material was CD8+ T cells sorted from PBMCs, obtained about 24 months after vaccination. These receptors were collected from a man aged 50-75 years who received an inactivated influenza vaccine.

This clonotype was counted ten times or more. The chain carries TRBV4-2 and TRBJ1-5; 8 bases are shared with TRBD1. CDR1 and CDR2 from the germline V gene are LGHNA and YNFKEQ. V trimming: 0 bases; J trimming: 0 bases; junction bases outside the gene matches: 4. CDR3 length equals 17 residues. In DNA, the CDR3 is TGTGCCAGCAGCCAAGAATGGACAGGGTATAGCAATCAGCCCCAGCATTTT. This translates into CASSQEWTGYSNQPQHF.

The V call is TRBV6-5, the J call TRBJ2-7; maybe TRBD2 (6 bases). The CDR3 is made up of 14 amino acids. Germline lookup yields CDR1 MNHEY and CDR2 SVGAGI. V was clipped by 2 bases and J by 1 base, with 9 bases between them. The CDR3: CASSYGTSSYEQYF. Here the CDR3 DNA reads TGTGCCAGCAGTTACGGGACTTCTTCCTACGAGCAGTACTTC.

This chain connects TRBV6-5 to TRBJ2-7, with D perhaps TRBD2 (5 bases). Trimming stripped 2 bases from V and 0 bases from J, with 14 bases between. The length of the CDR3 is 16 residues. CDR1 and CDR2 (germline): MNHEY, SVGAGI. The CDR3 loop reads CASSYTGSESSYEQYF. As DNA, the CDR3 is TGTGCCAGCAGTTACACGGGGAGCGAGAGCTCCTACGAGCAGTACTTC.

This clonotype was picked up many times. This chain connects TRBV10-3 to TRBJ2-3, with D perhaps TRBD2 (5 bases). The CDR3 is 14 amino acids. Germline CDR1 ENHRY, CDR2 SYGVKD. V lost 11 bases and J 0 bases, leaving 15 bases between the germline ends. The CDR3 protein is CAVSGFDSTDTQYF. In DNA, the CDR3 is TGTGCCGTCTCGGGATTCGATAGCACAGATACGCAGTATTTT.

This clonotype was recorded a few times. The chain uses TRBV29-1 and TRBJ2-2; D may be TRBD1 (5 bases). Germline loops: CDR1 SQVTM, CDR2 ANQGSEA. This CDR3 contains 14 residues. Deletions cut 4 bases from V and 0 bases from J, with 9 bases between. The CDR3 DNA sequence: TGCAGCGTTGGAGACAGAGCGAACACCGGGGAGCTGTTTTTT. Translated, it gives CSVGDRANTGELFF.

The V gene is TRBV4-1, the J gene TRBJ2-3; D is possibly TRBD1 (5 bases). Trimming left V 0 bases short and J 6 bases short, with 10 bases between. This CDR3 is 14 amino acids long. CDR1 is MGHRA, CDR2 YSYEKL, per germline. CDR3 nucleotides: TGCGCCAGCAGCCAAGATGGGGCGATGGATACGCAGTATTTT. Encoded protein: CASSQDGAMDTQYF.

The chain's CDR3 is CASSLAQGGTGELFF. In DNA, the CDR3 is TGCGCCAGCAGCTTGGCCCAAGGGGGGACCGGGGAGCTGTTTTTT. The rearrangement uses TRBV5-1 and TRBJ2-2; D may correspond to TRBD1 or TRBD2 (6 bases each). This CDR3 region has 15 residues. Germline V gives CDR1 SGHRS, CDR2 YFSETQ. V was pared by 0 bases and J by 5 bases, with 11 bases between.

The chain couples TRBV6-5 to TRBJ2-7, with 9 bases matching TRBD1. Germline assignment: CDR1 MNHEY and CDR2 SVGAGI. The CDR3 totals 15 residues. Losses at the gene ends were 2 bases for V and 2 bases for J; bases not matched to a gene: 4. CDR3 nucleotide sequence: TGTGCCAGCAGTTACGGGACAGGGCAAACCTACGAGCAGTACTTC. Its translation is CASSYGTGQTYEQYF.

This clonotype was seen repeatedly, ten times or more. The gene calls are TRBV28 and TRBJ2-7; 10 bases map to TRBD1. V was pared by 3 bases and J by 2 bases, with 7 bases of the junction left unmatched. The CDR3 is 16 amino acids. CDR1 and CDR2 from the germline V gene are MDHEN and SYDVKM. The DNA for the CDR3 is TGTGCCAGCAGTTTGACCGGGACAGGGGATCCCTACGAGCAGTACTTC. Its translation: CASSLTGTGDPYEQYF.

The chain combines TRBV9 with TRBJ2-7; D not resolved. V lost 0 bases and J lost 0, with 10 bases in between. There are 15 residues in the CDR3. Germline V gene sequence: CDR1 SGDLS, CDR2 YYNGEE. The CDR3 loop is CASSVEPGHSYEQYF. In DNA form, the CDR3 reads TGTGCCAGCAGCGTAGAGCCAGGCCACTCCTACGAGCAGTACTTC.